The clone carrying this TCR beta chain was detected only a few times. The target antigen is unknown. This entry belongs to a study of spatial heterogeneity in lung cancer. Findings and caveats of the study: Among blood samples, ubiquitous expanded tumor TCRs appeared more at resection than at follow-up.

Regarding time point: sample taken at primary tumor resection. A total of more than 65 untreated early-stage non-small cell lung cancer patients served as donors. Frozen PBMC, nontumor lung or tumor provided whole RNA, which was sequenced unsorted. Every TCR cDNA molecule bore its own unique molecular identifier. TCRdb reanalysed the 5' RACE reads using MiXCR and keeps one entry per CDR3 protein. Among 30,000 to 45,000 distinct CDR3 sequences listed, approximately 7.5% were seen once. The V end lost 8 bases, the J end lost 5 bases, and 10 bases lay between the germline ends. Germline CDR1 and CDR2: SNHLY and FYNNEI. This CDR3 spans 12 amino acids.

This specimen was PBMCs, taken at surgery. The J gene is TRBJ2-1, the V gene TRBV2; D gene uncertain. The clonotype originates from a male donor with early-stage non-small cell lung cancer. The CDR3 DNA reads TGTGCCAGCTGTGGTCCAGACAATGAGCAGTTCTTC. Amino acid sequence: CASCGPDNEQFF.